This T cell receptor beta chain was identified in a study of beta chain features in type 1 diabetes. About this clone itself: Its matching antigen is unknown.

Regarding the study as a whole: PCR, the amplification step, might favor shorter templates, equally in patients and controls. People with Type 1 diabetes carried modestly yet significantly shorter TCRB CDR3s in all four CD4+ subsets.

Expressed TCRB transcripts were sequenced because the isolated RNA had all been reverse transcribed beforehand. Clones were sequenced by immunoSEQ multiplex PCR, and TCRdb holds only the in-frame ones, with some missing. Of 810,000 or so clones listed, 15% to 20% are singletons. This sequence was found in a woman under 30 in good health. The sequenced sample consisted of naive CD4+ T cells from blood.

In DNA form, the CDR3 reads TGTGCCAGCAGCTATAGCGGGAGGTCAACCGGGGAGCTGTTTTTT. This translates into CASSYSGRSTGELFF. The rearrangement links TRBV6-5 to TRBJ2-2; 10 bases are a match to TRBD2. The CDR3 runs to 15 residues. The V gene end was trimmed by 6 bases and the J gene end by 5 bases; junction bases not matched to a gene: 6. Germline CDR1 and CDR2: MNHEY and SVGAGI.